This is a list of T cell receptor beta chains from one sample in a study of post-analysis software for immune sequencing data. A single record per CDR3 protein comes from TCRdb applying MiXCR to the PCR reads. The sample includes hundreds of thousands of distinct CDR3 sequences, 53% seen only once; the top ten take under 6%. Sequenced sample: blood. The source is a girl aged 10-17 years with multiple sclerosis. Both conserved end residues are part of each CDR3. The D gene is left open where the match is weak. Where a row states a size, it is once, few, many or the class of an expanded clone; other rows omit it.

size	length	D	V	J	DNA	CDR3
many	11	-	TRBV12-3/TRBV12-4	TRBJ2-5	TGTGCCAGCAGTTTAGGGAAGACCCAGTACTTC	CASSLGKTQYF
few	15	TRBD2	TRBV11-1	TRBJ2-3	TGTGCCAGCAGACCCGGACTAGCCAATGTCTGGAGGCAGTATTTT	CASRPGLANVWRQYF
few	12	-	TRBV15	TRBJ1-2	TGTGCCACCAGCAGGACCCTGACAGGCTACACCTTC	CATSRTLTGYTF
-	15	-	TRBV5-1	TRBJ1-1	TGCGCCAGCAGCTTGGAACGGAGGGGAGTGACTGAAGCTTTCTTT	CASSLERRGVTEAFF
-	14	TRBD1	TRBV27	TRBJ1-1	TGTGCCAGCAGTTTCGGGACAGGGTACACTGAAGCTTTCTTT	CASSFGTGYTEAFF
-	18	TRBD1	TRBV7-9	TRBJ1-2	TGTGCCAGCAGCTTAGCGTCGGGACAGGGGGCACCTAACTATGGCTACACCTTC	CASSLASGQGAPNYGYTF
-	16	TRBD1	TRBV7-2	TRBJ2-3	TGTGCCAGCAGCTTTGGGGCGGGGACAGGAGGAGATACGCAGTATTTT	CASSFGAGTGGDTQYF
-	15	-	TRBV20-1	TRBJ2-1	TGCAGTGCTAGACAGGGGTCGAGGGGCGCAAATGAGCAGTTCTTC	CSARQGSRGANEQFF
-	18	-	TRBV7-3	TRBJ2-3	TGTGCCAGCAGCTTAACGAAATTGGTGGTAACAGCCACAGATACGCAGTATTTT	CASSLTKLVVTATDTQYF
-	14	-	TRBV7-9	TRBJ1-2	TGTGCCAGCAGCTTGGACGAGAATTTATATGGCTACACCTTC	CASSLDENLYGYTF
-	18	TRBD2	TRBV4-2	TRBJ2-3	TGTGCCAGCAGCCAACCAAAACTAGCGGGAGTTTTTGCAGATACGCAGTATTTT	CASSQPKLAGVFADTQYF